The 27 T cell receptor beta chains in this list originate from one sample, sequenced in a study of T cell responses to AZD1222 COVID-19 vaccine. Using immunoSEQ multiplex PCR, the repertoire was profiled, and TCRdb retains in-frame clones only, with some absent. The sample has around 99,000 clones, roughly 90% seen once. This material consisted of peripheral blood, taken on day 0 of AZD1222 vaccination. Receptors were obtained from an adult in good health.

V is TRBV18 and J is TRBJ1-6; no firm D call. Germline CDR1 and CDR2: KGHSH and LQKENI. The CDR3 has 16 amino acids. V lost 3 bases, J lost 7 bases, and 16 bases lay in between. CDR3 loop: CASSPSTNTLNSPLHF. The CDR3, as DNA: TGTGCCAGCTCACCGAGCACGAATACCTTAAATTCACCCCTCCACTTT. Drawing the rest from reference TRBV18 and TRBJ1-6, the complete variable domain is NAGVMQNPRHLVRRRGQEARLRCSPMKGHSHVYWYRQLPEEGLKFMVYLQKENIIDESGMPKERFSAEFPKEGPSILRIQQVVRGDSAAYFCASSPSTNTLNSPLHFGNGTRLTVT.

The V call is TRBV27, the J call TRBJ2-7; the D is unclear. Germline lookup yields CDR1 MNHEY and CDR2 SMNVEV (reference sequence). V was clipped by 3 bases and J by 4 bases, with 16 bases between them. The CDR3 consists of 15 residues. The DNA of the CDR3 is TGTGCCAGCAGTTTGGACGCGCCTCGCTCTTACGAGCAGTACTTC. Protein product: CASSLDAPRSYEQYF.

The chain joins TRBV2 to TRBJ2-2, with 7 positions matching TRBD2. V was clipped by 8 bases and J by 0 bases; unmatched bases: 6. CDR3 length: 15 amino acids. Per germline, CDR1 SNHLY and CDR2 FYNNEI. The CDR3 sequence is CASRRLAANTGELFF. The CDR3 region has the DNA TGTGCCAGCCGGAGGCTAGCGGCGAACACCGGGGAGCTGTTTTTT.

This clone was detected once. This chain uses TRBV9 with TRBJ1-2; possibly TRBD1 for D (5 bases). The V and J ends lost 3 bases and 4 bases respectively, with 10 bases between them. This CDR3 is built from 13 residues. Germline V gene data show CDR1 as SGDLS and CDR2 as YYNGEE. Here the CDR3 DNA reads TGTGCCAGCAGCGGTCAGGGTTTCTATGGCTACACCTTC. As protein: CASSGQGFYGYTF. The full variable domain, rest sourced from reference TRBV9 and TRBJ1-2, is DSGVTQTPKHLITATGQRVTLRCSPRSGDLSVYWYQQSLDQGLQFLIQYYNGEERAKGNILERFSAQQFPDLHSELNLSSLELGDSALYFCASSGQGFYGYTFGSGTRLTVV.

The J gene is TRBJ2-7, the V gene TRBV9; the match to TRBD2 covers 13 bases. Germline V gene data show CDR1 as SGDLS and CDR2 as YYNGEE. This CDR3 comprises 15 residues. Germline trimming cut 4 bases from V and 4 bases from J; bases unmatched to any gene: 5. The DNA of the CDR3 is TGTGCCAGCAGCCCTACTAGCGGGGGGGGTTACGAGCAGTACTTC. Its protein is CASSPTSGGGYEQYF.

In this sample, this clone turned up once. The J gene is TRBJ1-1, the V gene TRBV11-2; D is unclear. V was clipped by 1 base and J by 10 bases, with 16 bases between them. In germline, CDR1 is SGHAT, CDR2 FQNNGV. This CDR3 region has 14 residues. CDR3 DNA: TGTGCCAGCAGCTTAGGCGGAAGGCCCCAAGGAGCTTTCTTT. It specifies CASSLGGRPQGAFF.

This clone was seen a handful of times. The chain is built from TRBV7-9 and TRBJ1-2; the D is unclear. CDR3 size: 13 residues. With 1 base removed from V and 7 bases from J, the gap between germline ends came to 10 bases. Germline CDR1 reads SEHNR; CDR2 reads FQNEAQ (reference sequence). The CDR3 bases are TGTGCCAGCAGCTTAGGGCCTGCCGGTGGCTACACCTTC. Its translation: CASSLGPAGGYTF.

The CDR3 protein is CASSQATAVGELFF. CDR3 coding DNA: TGTGCCAGCAGCCAAGCAACAGCTGTTGGGGAGCTGTTTTTT. The J gene is TRBJ2-2, the V gene TRBV14; no clear D. The germline V and J ends were trimmed by 1 base and 8 bases, with 11 bases remaining between them. Germline values: CDR1 SGHDN, CDR2 FVKESK. This CDR3 has 14 amino acids. The full variable domain, with the rest looked up from reference TRBV14 and TRBJ2-2, is EAGVTQFPSHSVIEKGQTVTLRCDPISGHDNLYWYRRVMGKEIKFLLHFVKESKQDESGMPNNRFLAERTGGTYSTLKVQPAELEDSGVYFCASSQATAVGELFFGEGSRLTVL.

The rearrangement joins TRBV30 to TRBJ1-2; D call uncertain. Between the trimmed V and J ends, which lost 7 bases and 7 bases, there was a span of 13 bases. From germline, CDR1 is GTSNPN and CDR2 SVGIG (reference sequence). The CDR3 sequence is 11 residues long. The CDR3 spells CASPGRGGYTF. In DNA form, the CDR3 reads TGTGCCTCCCCGGGCCGTGGTGGCTACACCTTC. The whole variable domain, filled in from reference TRBV30 and TRBJ1-2, reads SQTIHQWPATLVQPVGSPLSLECTVEGTSNPNLYWYRQAAGRGLQLLFYSVGIGQISSEVPQNLSASRPQDRQFILSSKKLLLSDSGFYLCASPGRGGYTFGSGTRLTVV.

In regard to this clone: Other DNA sequences within the sample encode an identical CDR3. The rearrangement uses TRBV18 and TRBJ2-5; possible D gene TRBD1, 7 bases. Germline V CDR1 and CDR2: KGHSH, LQKENI. This CDR3 region has 14 residues. V was pared by 3 bases and J by 2 bases, with 10 bases between. CDR3 DNA sequence: TGTGCCAGCTCACCCCAGGGGGGACAAGAGACCCAGTACTTC. It encodes CASSPQGGQETQYF.

There are a few counts of this clone. The gene calls are TRBV28 and TRBJ1-1, with D possibly TRBD1 on 5 matching bases. CDR1 and CDR2 (germline): MDHEN, SYDVKM. This CDR3 is 15 amino acids long. V was pared by 5 bases and J by 5 bases, with 18 bases between. CDR3 sequence: CASSPKGRLGTEAFF. DNA of the CDR3: TGTGCCAGCAGTCCTAAGGGGAGATTGGGGACTGAAGCTTTCTTT.

The sample holds one count of this clone. The gene calls are TRBV2 and TRBJ2-2; 10 bases are shared with TRBD1. CDR1 and CDR2 (germline): SNHLY, FYNNEI. The CDR3 totals 15 residues. The V and J ends lost 5 bases and 5 bases, in that order; junction bases with no gene match: 5. The CDR3 bases are TGTGCCAGCAGTTTTGACAGGGGGCAGACCGGGGAGCTGTTTTTT. Translation gives CASSFDRGQTGELFF.

The chain recombines TRBV7-9 with TRBJ2-4, with D perhaps TRBD1 or TRBD2 (5 bases each). Trimming shortened V by 5 bases and J by 7 bases, and 9 bases separated the two germline ends. The CDR3 sequence is 12 residues long. In germline, CDR1 is SEHNR, CDR2 FQNEAQ (reference sequence). In nucleotides, the CDR3 is TGTGCCAGCAGCCCGGGACCGAACATTCAGTACTTC. It encodes CASSPGPNIQYF.

The chain joins TRBV10-3 to TRBJ2-2; maybe TRBD1 (7 bases). Germline values: CDR1 ENHRY, CDR2 SYGVKD. The CDR3 totals 13 residues. V was trimmed by 8 bases and J by 7 bases, leaving 14 bases between them. The CDR3 spells CAIGGGGIGELFF. The CDR3 DNA reads as TGTGCCATCGGAGGGGGCGGTATCGGGGAGCTGTTTTTT.

The chain has TRBV15 and TRBJ1-5; the D is unclear. The CDR3 is 15 amino acids. Germline V CDR1 and CDR2: LNHNV, YYDKDF (reference sequence). Between the trimmed V and J ends, which lost 0 bases and 1 base, there was a span of 7 bases. The CDR3 here is CATSRDPLSNQPQHF. CDR3 sequence (DNA): TGTGCCACCAGCAGAGATCCCCTGAGCAATCAGCCCCAGCATTTT.

This clone was counted once. The V call is TRBV27, the J call TRBJ2-5; 10 nucleotides agree with TRBD2. CDR3 size: 15 residues. Unmatched junction bases numbered 9, after V lost 6 bases and J lost 5 bases. In germline, CDR1 is MNHEY, CDR2 SMNVEV (reference sequence). CDR3 amino acids: CASRNSGRSTETQYF. DNA for the CDR3: TGTGCCAGCAGAAATAGCGGGAGGAGCACGGAGACCCAGTACTTC.

This chain connects TRBV6-6 to TRBJ1-6; possible D gene TRBD1, 5 bases. The CDR3 spans 14 residues. CDR1 and CDR2 (germline): MNHNY, SVGAGI (reference sequence). The germline V and J ends were trimmed by 2 bases and 9 bases, with 11 bases remaining between them. The CDR3 sequence: CASSYGQGGSPLHF. DNA of the CDR3: TGTGCCAGCAGTTACGGGCAGGGCGGTTCACCCCTCCACTTT.

The V call is TRBV6-1, the J call TRBJ2-3; a possible D gene is TRBD1 (5 bases). The length of the CDR3 is 13 residues. The germline CDR1 and CDR2 sequences are MNHNS and SASEGT. Trimming stripped 3 bases from V and 1 base from J, with 5 bases between. CDR3 DNA sequence: TGTGCCAGCAGTGAGACAGGCACAGATACGCAGTATTTT. It specifies CASSETGTDTQYF.

This clone has only a few counts. This chain uses TRBV6-1 with TRBJ2-7; D ambiguous. The CDR3 contains 11 residues. Germline CDR1 and CDR2: MNHNS and SASEGT. Trimming pared 3 bases from V and 3 bases from J, leaving 3 bases between. CDR3 bases: TGTGCCAGCAGTGACGGCTACGAGCAGTACTTC. Amino acids: CASSDGYEQYF.

The chain recombines TRBV15 with TRBJ1-4, with 7 bases that match TRBD1. Germline CDR1 reads LNHNV; CDR2 reads YYDKDF (reference sequence). This CDR3 is built from 16 residues. Trimming removed 2 bases from V and 6 bases from J; junction bases left unmatched: 9. In DNA, the CDR3 is TGTGCCACCAGCAGACCGCGACAGGGTACAGATGAAAAACTGTTTTTT. Protein: CATSRPRQGTDEKLFF.

CDR3 in DNA: TGTGCCAGCAGCCGCACGGGACAGTTAACAGAGGTCTATGGCTACACCTTC. It codes for CASSRTGQLTEVYGYTF. V gene TRBV16 combines with J gene TRBJ1-2; 7 bases map to TRBD1. This CDR3 contains 17 residues. V trimming: 4 bases; J trimming: 4 bases; junction bases outside the gene matches: 15. Per the germline V gene, CDR1 is KGHSY and CDR2 is FQNENV.

The chain combines TRBV7-9 with TRBJ2-7; TRBD1 aligns across 7 bases. The V and J ends lost 5 bases and 5 bases, in that order; junction bases with no gene match: 0. The length of the CDR3 is 11 residues. CDR1 SEHNR and CDR2 FQNEAQ come from the germline V gene (reference sequence). The DNA for the CDR3 is TGTGCCAGCAGCCAGGGGGACGAGCAGTACTTC. Its protein is CASSQGDEQYF.

The chain combines TRBV10-3 with TRBJ1-1, with 8 nucleotides matching TRBD1. With V trimmed by 0 bases and J by 1 base, 7 bases remained unmatched. The CDR3 has 17 residues. The germline V gene encodes CDR1 ENHRY and CDR2 SYGVKD. The CDR3 sequence is CAISESGTGQANTEAFF. The CDR3 DNA sequence: TGTGCCATCAGTGAGTCGGGTACGGGACAGGCGAACACTGAAGCTTTCTTT.

The chain links TRBV9 to TRBJ2-3; no clear D gene. Trimming took 1 base from V and 6 from J, leaving 9 bases between them. CDR1 and CDR2 (germline): SGDLS, YYNGEE. The CDR3 covers 13 residues. The CDR3 sequence is CASSVLPGDTQYF. CDR3 DNA: TGTGCCAGCAGCGTACTACCCGGGGATACGCAGTATTTT.

The chain combines TRBV4-1 with TRBJ2-1; D is unresolved. The V gene lost 5 bases and the J gene lost 0 bases, with 8 bases spanning the gap. This CDR3 is built from 14 residues. Germline V gene sequence: CDR1 MGHRA, CDR2 YSYEKL. The CDR3 nucleotides are TGCGCCAGCAGCGAAACAACCTCCTACAATGAGCAGTTCTTC. Translation gives CASSETTSYNEQFF.

The rearrangement links TRBV5-6 to TRBJ2-7, with D hard to call. V shed 5 bases and J shed 2 bases, with 14 bases lying between them. The germline gives CDR1 SGHDT, CDR2 YYEEEE. The CDR3 is made up of 14 amino acids. Written as DNA, the CDR3 is TGTGCCAGCAGTCCCGGATTTGGAGCCTACGAGCAGTACTTC. It encodes CASSPGFGAYEQYF.

The chain is built from TRBV19 and TRBJ1-2; 11 bases agree with TRBD1. CDR1 and CDR2 from the germline V gene are LNHDA and SQIVND (reference sequence). The J segment lost 6 bases and the V segment lost 6 bases, leaving 6 bases of the junction unmatched. The CDR3 contains 14 residues. This CDR3 reads CASRDRGRVDGYTF. The CDR3 coding sequence is TGTGCCAGTAGGGACAGGGGGCGCGTAGATGGCTACACCTTC.